These 28 T cell receptor beta chains were all obtained from the same sample, sequenced in a study of T-cell memory formation after mild COVID-19. TCRdb ran MiXCR on the 5' RACE reads and lists one entry per CDR3 protein. Of fewer than 650,000 distinct CDR3 sequences in the sample, around 15% are singletons; the top ten hold around 7.8%. The sample taken for sequencing was PBMCs or a T cell subset sorted from them (not recorded which). The receptors originated from an adult woman who had mild COVID-19 (a few samples of this study predate the infection). Cell type and time point are not known.

This clonotype was counted only a few times. The chain recombines TRBV5-1 with TRBJ1-1; 7 bases are shared with TRBD1. Germline V gene sequence: CDR1 SGHRS, CDR2 YFSETQ. CDR3 length: 15 amino acids. With 1 base clipped from V and 4 bases from J, the junction kept 7 bases outside the gene matches. The CDR3 region is CASSLFPGGSTEAFF. In nucleotides, the CDR3 is TGCGCCAGCAGCTTGTTTCCAGGGGGGAGCACTGAAGCTTTCTTT.

There are a few counts of this clonotype. The chain employs TRBV9 and TRBJ2-1; no clear D. This CDR3 has 16 amino acids. Trimming stripped 0 bases from V and 1 base from J, with 11 bases between. Germline assignment: CDR1 SGDLS and CDR2 YYNGEE. CDR3 sequence reads: CASSVGVLGSYNEQFF. The CDR3 DNA follows: TGTGCCAGCAGCGTAGGGGTCTTGGGTTCCTACAATGAGCAGTTCTTC.

The CDR3 spells CSVEALLAGDGETQYF. The CDR3 DNA sequence: TGCAGCGTTGAAGCACTCCTAGCGGGAGACGGAGAGACCCAGTACTTC. The V call is TRBV29-1, the J call TRBJ2-5, with 10 bases aligning to TRBD2. With 1 base clipped from V and 4 bases from J, the junction kept 9 bases outside the gene matches. The CDR3 is 16 residues long. Germline CDR1 SQVTM, CDR2 ANQGSEA. The full variable domain, its missing parts supplied by reference TRBV29-1 and TRBJ2-5, is SAVISQKPSRDICQRGTSLTIQCQVDSQVTMMFWYRQQPGQSLTLIATANQGSEATYESGFVIDKFPISRPNLTFSTLTVSNMSPEDSSIYLCSVEALLAGDGETQYFGPGTRLLVL.

The rearrangement joins TRBV2 to TRBJ1-4, with 7 nucleotides matching TRBD1. The trim removed 8 bases at V and 4 bases at J, leaving 4 bases unmatched. Germline loops: CDR1 SNHLY, CDR2 FYNNEI. The CDR3 sequence is 13 residues long. The CDR3 DNA follows: TGTGCCAGCCGACAGGGTATTAATGAAAAACTGTTTTTT. This encodes CASRQGINEKLFF.

V gene TRBV12-3 or TRBV12-4 combines with J gene TRBJ2-2; no definite D call. The CDR3 totals 12 residues. Trimming stripped 7 bases from V and 4 bases from J, with 7 bases between. In DNA form, the CDR3 reads TGTGCCAGCACCAAGATCACCGGGGAGCTGTTTTTT. This encodes CASTKITGELFF.

This clonotype showed up just a few times. The J gene is TRBJ1-2, the V gene TRBV7-9; a weak D match, TRBD1 (6 bases). The germline gives CDR1 SEHNR, CDR2 FQNEAQ (reference sequence). The V end lost 3 bases, the J end lost 7 bases, and 12 bases lay between the germline ends. The CDR3 spans 13 residues. The chain's CDR3 is CASSFTGPGGYTF. CDR3 nucleotide sequence: TGTGCCAGCAGCTTTACAGGGCCCGGTGGCTACACCTTC.

This clonotype was detected once. V gene TRBV18 combines with J gene TRBJ1-1, with TRBD1 matching 7 bases. This CDR3 spans 15 amino acids. Germline-derived CDR1 and CDR2 are KGHSH and LQKENI. Unmatched junction bases numbered 7, after V lost 0 bases and J lost 6 bases. The DNA for the CDR3 is TGTGCCAGCTCACCACCGTCAGGGGGTGACGCTGAAGCTTTCTTT. It translates to CASSPPSGGDAEAFF.

This clonotype came up many times. The chain combines TRBV5-1 with TRBJ2-3; D may be TRBD1 (6 bases). The CDR3 sequence is 15 residues long. Trimming stripped 0 bases from V and 4 bases from J, with 12 bases between. Germline CDR1 is SGHRS and CDR2 is YFSETQ. CDR3 sequence (DNA): TGCGCCAGCAGCTTGGTAGGCAGGGGCCCAGATACGCAGTATTTT. It codes for CASSLVGRGPDTQYF.

V is TRBV7-3 and J is TRBJ2-3; D ambiguous. V was cut by 1 base and J by 9 bases, with 11 bases left in between. The CDR3 is 13 residues long. CDR1 and CDR2 (germline): SGHTA, FQGTGA. The chain's CDR3 is CASSLIPGPTQYF. The CDR3 DNA sequence: TGTGCCAGCAGCTTAATCCCGGGTCCCACGCAGTATTTT.

In nucleotides, the CDR3 is TGTGCCGTCGCTTTAGACTCTGGGGCCAACGTCCTGACTTTC. It is translated as CAVALDSGANVLTF. The J gene is TRBJ2-6, the V gene TRBV6-1; D gene unclear. Germline CDR1 is MNHNS and CDR2 is SASEGT. The V gene lost 11 bases and the J gene lost 0 bases, with 11 bases spanning the gap. The CDR3 consists of 14 residues.

This clonotype came up a few times. This chain links TRBV11-2 with TRBJ1-1; tentative D call: TRBD1 (6 bases). The CDR3 consists of 13 residues. The V end was cut by 6 bases, the J end by 10 bases, with 18 bases between. Germline V CDR1 and CDR2: SGHAT, FQNNGV. Written as DNA, the CDR3 is TGTGCCAGCAGGGCCACGGGGGGGCACGGAGCTTTCTTT. It yields the protein CASRATGGHGAFF.

This clonotype has at least ten counts. The chain recombines TRBV27 with TRBJ2-5; 9 nucleotides align to TRBD1. The CDR3 totals 14 residues. J lost 5 bases, V lost 7 bases, and 8 bases had no gene match. CDR1 is MNHEY, CDR2 SMNVEV, per germline (reference sequence). The CDR3 reads CASTPGQGWETQYF. CDR3 sequence (DNA): TGTGCCAGCACCCCGGGACAGGGTTGGGAGACCCAGTACTTC.

The chain has TRBV5-4 and TRBJ1-1; D not certain. The V gene lost 1 base and the J gene lost 0 bases, with 7 bases spanning the gap. Looked up from germline, CDR1 is SGHNT and CDR2 is YYREEE (reference sequence). CDR3 length: 14 residues. The CDR3 coding sequence is TGTGCCAGCAGCTTGAGTCAGGTGAACACTGAAGCTTTCTTT. This encodes CASSLSQVNTEAFF.

There are a few counts of this clonotype. The rearrangement joins TRBV15 to TRBJ2-5; the D is unclear. V lost 1 base and J lost 5, with 14 bases in between. Germline CDR1 and CDR2: LNHNV and YYDKDF (reference sequence). The CDR3 contains 15 residues. The chain's CDR3 is CATSRGAPLDETQYF. The CDR3 nucleotides read TGTGCCACCAGCAGAGGAGCTCCCCTGGACGAGACCCAGTACTTC.

This clonotype was observed a handful of times. The chain joins TRBV13 to TRBJ2-1; TRBD1 matches at 9 bases. Losses at the gene ends were 4 bases for V and 8 bases for J; bases not matched to a gene: 9. The CDR3 is made up of 15 amino acids. Germline V gene lookup returns CDR1 PRHDT and CDR2 FYEKMQ (reference sequence). Here the CDR3 reads CASSSEGQGTHEQFF. The CDR3 nucleotides read TGTGCCAGCAGCTCGGAGGGACAGGGAACGCATGAGCAGTTCTTC.

The chain combines TRBV2 with TRBJ2-3; D is unclear. The CDR3 runs to 13 residues. Germline V CDR1 and CDR2: SNHLY, FYNNEI. V was clipped by 7 bases and J by 1 base, with 9 bases between them. The chain's CDR3 is CASTVVRTDTQYF. The CDR3 bases are TGTGCCAGCACCGTGGTCCGCACAGATACGCAGTATTTT.

This clonotype turned up a few times. The V and J genes are TRBV9 and TRBJ1-4, with 11 bases matching TRBD1. J was trimmed by 6 bases and V by 3 bases; bases with no gene match: 4. The CDR3 is 15 residues long. Germline CDR1 SGDLS, CDR2 YYNGEE. In DNA, the CDR3 is TGTGCCAGCAGCGCCGGACAGGGGGCGTATGAAAAACTGTTTTTT. This gives the protein CASSAGQGAYEKLFF.

J is TRBJ2-1 and V is TRBV4-1; the match to TRBD2 covers 14 bases. The germline CDR1 and CDR2 sequences are MGHRA and YSYEKL. CDR3 length equals 15 residues. V lost 3 bases, J lost 9 bases, and 4 bases stayed unmatched. CDR3 amino acids: CASSHGTSGGGEQFF. The CDR3 coding sequence is TGCGCCAGCAGCCATGGGACTAGCGGGGGAGGTGAGCAGTTCTTC.

This clonotype was detected many times. The rearrangement joins TRBV29-1 to TRBJ2-1; perhaps TRBD2 as D (6 bases). The length of the CDR3 is 11 residues. CDR1 SQVTM and CDR2 ANQGSEA come from the germline V gene. V lost 7 bases to trimming and J lost 9 bases, with 13 bases between them. CDR3 protein: CSGRLDAEQFF. CDR3 DNA: TGCAGCGGTAGACTAGATGCTGAGCAGTTCTTC.

This clonotype was detected only a few times. This chain connects TRBV21-1 to TRBJ2-4; the tabulated D call, TRBD1, remains unverified against the DNA. TRBV21-1 is a listed pseudogene. This CDR3 spans 15 amino acids. CDR3 bases: TGTGCCAGCAGCAAAGACAGGGGAGGCAAAAACATTCAGTACTTC. It codes for CASSKDRGGKNIQYF.

This clonotype was seen more than once but under ten times. The chain combines TRBV5-1 with TRBJ1-2; TRBD1 aligns across 12 bases. This CDR3 spans 15 amino acids. In germline, CDR1 is SGHRS, CDR2 YFSETQ. J gave up 7 bases and V 4 bases, and 8 bases lay outside the gene matches. The CDR3 DNA reads TGCGCCAGCAGCATTACGGGACAGGGGGCAGGTGGCTACACCTTC. Its translation: CASSITGQGAGGYTF.

Here the CDR3 DNA reads TGTGCCAGCAGCTTCAGGACTAGCGGAGGGAAAAACATTCAGTACTTC. Its translation: CASSFRTSGGKNIQYF. This rearrangement joins TRBV11-2 to TRBJ2-4; 10 bases align to TRBD2. Trimming removed 3 bases from V and 4 bases from J; junction bases left unmatched: 6. Germline-derived CDR1 and CDR2 are SGHAT and FQNNGV. The CDR3 loop spans 16 amino acids.

J is TRBJ2-1 and V is TRBV7-9, with D maybe TRBD2 (5 bases). The CDR3 sequence is 16 residues long. Trimming shortened V by 1 base and J by 8 bases, and 18 bases separated the two germline ends. Germline CDR1 reads SEHNR; CDR2 reads FQNEAQ (reference sequence). The CDR3 DNA sequence: TGTGCCAGCAGCTTAGGGACGGCGCAACTGAGGGATGAGCAGTTCTTC. It encodes CASSLGTAQLRDEQFF.

This clonotype was picked up a small number of times. The CDR3 reads CAIGGTSGVPDTQYF. The CDR3 region has the DNA TGTGCCATCGGAGGGACTAGCGGGGTCCCGGATACGCAGTATTTT. The chain joins TRBV10-3 to TRBJ2-3, with 13 nucleotides matching TRBD2. V was pared by 8 bases and J by 6 bases, with 8 bases of the junction left unmatched. The length of the CDR3 is 15 residues. Germline V gene sequence: CDR1 ENHRY, CDR2 SYGVKD.

The gene calls are TRBV5-1 and TRBJ2-1; 8 bases align to TRBD2. V trimming: 4 bases; J trimming: 0 bases; junction bases outside the gene matches: 6. CDR3 size: 16 residues. CDR1 and CDR2 from the germline V gene are SGHRS and YFSETQ. CDR3 amino acids: CASSRIAGSSYNEQFF. DNA of the CDR3: TGCGCCAGCAGCAGAATAGCGGGAAGCTCCTACAATGAGCAGTTCTTC.

This clonotype was observed at least ten times. This rearrangement joins TRBV12-3 or TRBV12-4 to TRBJ2-7; 12 positions agree with TRBD2. The ends lost 6 bases at V and 2 bases at J; junction bases unmatched: 11. The CDR3 is 17 amino acids. The CDR3 DNA reads as TGTGCCAGCAGCCCAAGGACTAGCGGGATTATCACCTACGAGCAGTACTTC. Translation: CASSPRTSGIITYEQYF.

J is TRBJ2-7 and V is TRBV28; no firm D call. The CDR3 runs 14 residues. V lost 6 bases to trimming and J lost 6 bases, with 18 bases between them. Germline V gene sequence: CDR1 MDHEN, CDR2 SYDVKM. In DNA, the CDR3 is TGTGCCAGCAGCCATGTCCTAGGGCAGAGCGAGCAGTACTTC. Its translation: CASSHVLGQSEQYF.

In its sample, this clonotype was seen a few times. The J gene is TRBJ2-1, the V gene TRBV5-1, with 8 bases aligning to TRBD1. V was pared by 1 base and J by 6 bases, with 3 bases of the junction left unmatched. The V gene's germline CDR1 is SGHRS and CDR2 YFSETQ. CDR3 size: 14 residues. The CDR3 nucleotides read TGCGCCAGCAGCTTGACAGGGGGTGGCAATGAGCAGTTCTTC. As protein: CASSLTGGGNEQFF. Using reference TRBV5-1 and TRBJ2-1 for the parts outside the CDR3, the full variable domain is KAGVTQTPRYLIKTRGQQVTLSCSPISGHRSVSWYQQTPGQGLQFLFEYFSETQRNKGNFPGRFSGRQFSNSRSEMNVSTLELGDSALYLCASSLTGGGNEQFFGPGTRLTVL.